One T cell receptor (beta chain) is described in this entry. Its antigen is undetermined. The data derive from a study of cytomegalovirus exposure and HLA in healthy donors. The study's findings and limits: Later analysis suggested most CMV-associated TCR beta chains were HLA-restricted. Exclusion applied to some V segments, including TRBV6-2 and TRBV6-3, as they were indistinguishable.

CDR3 length equals 13 residues. Per germline, CDR1 MNHEY and CDR2 SMNVEV (reference sequence). Trimming shortened V by 4 bases and J by 4 bases, and 11 bases separated the two germline ends. Researchers ran the PCR with 60 Vbeta and 13 Jbeta primers. This table comes from immunoSEQ multiplex PCR, and its TCRdb copy is limited to in-frame clones, with some not included. There are under 150,000 clones in the sample; around 83% occur only once, and around 4% lies in the top ten. This TCR was recovered from a man between 35 and 55 years old in good health and CMV-seropositive. The chain recombines TRBV27 with TRBJ2-7; the D gene is possibly TRBD1 (6 bases). The sequenced sample was PBMCs. This CDR3 is CASSYRVQYEQYF. CDR3 coding DNA: TGTGCCAGCAGTTACAGGGTTCAGTACGAGCAGTACTTC.